The text below deals with one T cell receptor beta chain. Its cognate antigen is unknown. Assay used: immunoSEQ multiplex PCR; TCRdb lists only in-frame clones, some missing. The data contain some 110,000 clones, approximately 86% of them singletons. The data were obtained in a study of cytomegalovirus exposure and HLA in healthy donors. Study in general: Per a later analysis, the 666 first-cohort and more than 100 validation repertoires shared one platform. General study results and limits: Diagnosis of cytomegalovirus status made by the classifier reportedly showed high specificity and sensitivity. Most TCR sequences proved rare, with some public TCRs found in many donors. A list of roughly 160 TCR beta chains associated with cytomegalovirus was given.

The CDR3 contains 15 residues. J gave up 3 bases and V 5 bases, and 8 bases lay outside the gene matches. Germline values: CDR1 SGHAT, CDR2 FQNNGV. Material: PBMCs. The chain employs TRBV11-2 and TRBJ2-3; 7 nucleotides align to TRBD1. This TCR was sampled from a man aged 18-30 years in good health and CMV-seropositive. In DNA, the CDR3 is TGTGCCAGCAGCGTAGGGACAGCAAATACAGATACGCAGTATTTT. It codes for CASSVGTANTDTQYF.